This TCR beta chain appears in the sequencing data of a study of human T cells and chemical hapten exposure. Study information: Patients had diphenylcyclopropenone applied to the scalp weekly throughout the approximately 25-week study.

V was clipped by 0 bases and J by 0 bases, with 9 bases between them. The CDR3 loop spans 15 amino acids. CDR1 and CDR2 (germline): GTSNPN, SVGIG (reference sequence). Time point: patch test 1, 2 weeks after DPC sensitization. Treatment: therapeutic diphenylcyclopropenone sensitization with weekly scalp DPC. The donor pool consisted of alopecia patients aged 18 to 70 years, considered suitable for DPC. This clonotype was seen more than once but under ten times. Antigen unknown. Via MiXCR, TCRdb re-called the RACE reads, giving one row per CDR3 protein. The sample includes some 87,000 distinct CDR3 sequences, 10% to 13% of them seen just once. Notes on the study in general: The study found expanded TCRs formed significantly more large CDR3 similarity clusters than controls. With DPC sensitization, TCRs exceeding 1 in 1000 frequency showed no change.

The gene calls are TRBV30 and TRBJ1-3; no definite D call. The sequence was obtained from a woman aged 45-59 years with alopecia areata. Some clones in this sample may be carry-over from other donors' samples. This specimen consisted of whole blood, obtained in connection with sensitization to the hapten diphenylcyclopropenone (DPC). For the CDR3, the DNA is TGTGCCTGGAGTGTAGGCGACCTCTCTGGAAACACCATATATTTT. This sequence encodes CAWSVGDLSGNTIYF.